The 3 T cell receptor beta chains below were found in one sample sequenced in a study of tissue T cells after allogeneic stem cell transplantation (dated 2022 in TCRdb). The protocol used for the library was the immunoSEQ multiplex PCR assay. Entries here come from immuneACCESS through TCRdb and include only in-frame sequences with V and J called. Some clones fail to appear in such tables; in the studies checked, an unresolved V gene covers under half of the shortfall, and the cause of the remainder is unknown. The sample has about 12,000 clones on record, 70% of them singletons. The ten largest clones capture under 15% of the sample. The time point label here, explained by the study, means: human tissue collected at research (rapid) autopsy. Sequences were derived from tissue from the right colon, sampled at autopsy. The source of these receptors is a woman aged 18-55 years with breast cancer.

The V gene is TRBV3-1 (or the pseudogene TRBV3-2), the J gene TRBJ1-5, with TRBD1 matching over 8 bases. Per the germline V gene, CDR1 is LGHDT and CDR2 is YNNKEL (reference sequence). Trimming took 0 bases from V and 7 from J; bases not matched to a gene: 5. The CDR3 has 15 residues. The CDR3 here is CASSQETGDGQPQHF. Written as DNA, the CDR3 is TGTGCCAGCAGCCAAGAGACAGGGGACGGGCAGCCCCAGCATTTT.

This clone showed up just a few times. This chain joins TRBV7-9 and TRBJ1-1; D call uncertain. The V gene's germline CDR1 is SEHNR and CDR2 FQNEAQ (reference sequence). CDR3 length equals 13 residues. V lost 5 bases, J lost 3 bases, and 10 bases lay in between. The CDR3: CASSLFPDTEAFF. CDR3 DNA: TGTGCCAGCAGCCTCTTCCCAGACACTGAAGCTTTCTTT.

This chain links TRBV5-1 with TRBJ1-2, with TRBD1 identical over 7 bases. Germline loops: CDR1 SGHRS, CDR2 YFSETQ. CDR3 length equals 11 residues. The J segment lost 2 bases and the V segment lost 8 bases, leaving 0 bases of the junction unmatched. The CDR3 sequence: CARQGNYGYTF. CDR3 bases: TGCGCCAGACAGGGGAACTATGGCTACACCTTC.